What follows is one T cell receptor (beta chain) and its context. What it binds is unknown. Molecules of cDNA were individually given unique molecular identifiers that were attached to them. One entry per CDR3 protein, called by TCRdb with MiXCR from the 5' RACE reads. This table has roughly 57,000 distinct CDR3 sequences, about 12% appearing once. This sample is drawn from a study of early T cells in non-severe SARS-CoV-2 infection. At the level of the study: Sequenced material consisted of bulk RNA (from unsorted whole blood), and chains were unpaired. General observations from the study: There was a bias toward anti-spike CD8 responses in VDJdb matching, which missed private and CD4 specificities.

The clonotype comes from an adult who was a healthcare worker with PCR-confirmed SARS-CoV-2 infection or an uninfected control (not recorded which). This specimen consisted of whole blood, obtained at baseline.

The CDR3 DNA reads TGCGCCAGCAGCTTGGAGCCGATATTGAACACTGAAGCTTTCTTT. Amino acid sequence: CASSLEPILNTEAFF. The chain links TRBV5-1 to TRBJ1-1; D not certain. CDR1 and CDR2 from the germline V gene are SGHRS and YFSETQ. The CDR3 runs 15 residues. The V and J ends lost 0 bases and 0 bases respectively, with 9 bases between them.